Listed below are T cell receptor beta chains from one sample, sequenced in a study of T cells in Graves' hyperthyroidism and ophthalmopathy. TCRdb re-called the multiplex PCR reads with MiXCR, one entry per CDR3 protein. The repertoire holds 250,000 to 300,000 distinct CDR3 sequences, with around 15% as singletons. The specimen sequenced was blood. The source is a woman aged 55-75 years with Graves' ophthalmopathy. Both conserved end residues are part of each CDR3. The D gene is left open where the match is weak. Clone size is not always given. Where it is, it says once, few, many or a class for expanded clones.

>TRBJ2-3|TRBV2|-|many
CASSDRSGDATQYF
TGTGCCAGCAGTGACCGATCGGGGGATGCTACGCAGTATTTT
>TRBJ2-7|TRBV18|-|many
CASSPGQVLSYEQYF
TGTGCCAGCTCACCGGGGCAGGTCCTCTCCTACGAGCAGTACTTC
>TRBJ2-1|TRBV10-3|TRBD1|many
CAITVQGSNEQFF
TGTGCCATCACCGTACAGGGGTCCAATGAGCAGTTCTTC
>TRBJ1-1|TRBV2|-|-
CASRTGTRNTEAFF
TGTGCCAGCAGAACCGGGACAAGAAACACTGAAGCTTTCTTT
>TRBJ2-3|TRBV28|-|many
CASSLWTAGTDTQYF
TGTGCCAGCAGTCTATGGACGGCTGGCACAGATACGCAGTATTTT
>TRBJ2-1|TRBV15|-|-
CATSRGAVVLYNEQFF
TGTGCCACCAGCAGAGGGGCGGTTGTGCTATACAATGAGCAGTTCTTC
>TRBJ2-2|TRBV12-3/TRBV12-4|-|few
CASSSTTETYTGELFF
TGTGCCAGCAGCTCGACGACAGAAACCTACACCGGGGAGCTGTTTTTT
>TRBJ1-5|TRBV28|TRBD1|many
CASSEEGQGSQPQHF
TGTGCCAGCAGTGAAGAGGGACAGGGGTCTCAGCCCCAGCATTTT
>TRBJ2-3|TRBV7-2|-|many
CASSTDYTDTQYF
TGTGCCAGCAGCACGGACTACACAGATACGCAGTATTTT
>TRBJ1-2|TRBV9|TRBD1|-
CASSLQGTATRHGYTF
TGTGCCAGCAGCCTTCAGGGGACAGCCACGCGACATGGCTACACCTTC
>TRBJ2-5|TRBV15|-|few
CATSRDRLETQYF
TGTGCCACCAGCAGAGATCGCTTGGAGACCCAGTACTTC
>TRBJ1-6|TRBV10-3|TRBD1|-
CAIRRGQANNSPLHF
TGTGCCATCAGGCGCGGACAGGCTAATAATTCACCCCTCCACTTT
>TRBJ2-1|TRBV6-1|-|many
CASSLDGGVDEQFF
TGTGCCAGCAGTTTGGATGGAGGGGTCGATGAGCAGTTCTTC
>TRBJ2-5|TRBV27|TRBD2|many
CAPVRLAGSQETQYF
TGTGCCCCCGTTCGGCTAGCGGGTAGCCAAGAGACCCAGTACTTC
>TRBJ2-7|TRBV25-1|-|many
CASSEGGHEQYF
TGTGCCAGCAGTGAGGGTGGTCACGAGCAGTACTTC
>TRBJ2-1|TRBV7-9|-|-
CASSRGSTNEQFF
TGTGCCAGCAGCAGGGGCTCCACCAATGAGCAGTTCTTC
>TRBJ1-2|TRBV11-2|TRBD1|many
CASSVTGGAVVGGGYTF
TGTGCCAGCAGCGTCACAGGGGGCGCGGTCGTCGGCGGAGGCTACACCTTC
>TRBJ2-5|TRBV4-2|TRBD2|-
CASSQVASGDYQETQYF
TGTGCCAGCAGCCAAGTGGCTAGCGGGGACTACCAAGAGACCCAGTACTTC
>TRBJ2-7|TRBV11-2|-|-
CASSHSSYEQYF
TGTGCCAGCAGCCACAGCTCCTACGAGCAGTACTTC
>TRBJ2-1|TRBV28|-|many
CASRGTGWHEQFF
TGTGCCAGCCGGGGGACGGGGTGGCATGAGCAGTTCTTC
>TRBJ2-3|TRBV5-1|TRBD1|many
CATAGTELNTQYF
TGCGCCACCGCCGGGACAGAACTGAACACGCAGTATTTT
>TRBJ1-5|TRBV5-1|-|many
CASSWTQNQPQHF
TGCGCCAGCAGCTGGACCCAAAATCAGCCCCAGCATTTT
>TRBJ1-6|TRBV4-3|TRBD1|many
CASSQDPSGQGETPLHF
TGCGCCAGCAGCCAAGATCCATCCGGACAGGGAGAAACACCCCTCCACTTT
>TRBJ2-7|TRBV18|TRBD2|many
CASSPGLATSYEQYF
TGTGCCAGCTCACCGGGACTAGCGACTTCCTACGAGCAGTACTTC
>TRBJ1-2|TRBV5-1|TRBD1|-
CASSQQTGATHYGYTF
TGCGCCAGCAGCCAACAGACAGGGGCAACGCACTATGGCTACACCTTC
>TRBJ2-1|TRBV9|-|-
CASSVAEVVDEQFF
TGTGCCAGCAGCGTAGCGGAAGTTGTAGATGAGCAGTTCTTC
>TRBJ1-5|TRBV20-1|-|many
CSASAESHNQPQHF
TGCAGTGCTAGCGCGGAGAGCCACAATCAGCCCCAGCATTTT
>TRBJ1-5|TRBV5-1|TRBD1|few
CASRDGTGINQPQHF
TGCGCCAGCAGGGACGGGACAGGGATCAATCAGCCCCAGCATTTT
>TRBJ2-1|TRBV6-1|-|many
CASSELTGVLTSGQFF
TGTGCCAGCAGTGAATTGACAGGGGTGCTTACTAGCGGGCAGTTCTTC
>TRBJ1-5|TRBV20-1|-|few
CSAPGLNQPQHF
TGCAGTGCTCCGGGACTCAATCAGCCCCAGCATTTT
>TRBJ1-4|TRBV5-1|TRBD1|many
CASSSGTGVNEKLFF
TGCGCCAGCAGCTCTGGGACAGGCGTTAATGAAAAACTGTTTTTT
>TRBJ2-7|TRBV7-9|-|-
CASSLDGGFYEQYF
TGTGCCAGCAGCTTAGATGGGGGATTCTACGAGCAGTACTTC
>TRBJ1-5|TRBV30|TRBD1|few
CAWSVGQGAGQPQHF
TGTGCCTGGAGTGTAGGACAGGGGGCCGGTCAGCCCCAGCATTTT
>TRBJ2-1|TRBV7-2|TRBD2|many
CASSWGTSGNLEQFF
TGTGCCAGCAGCTGGGGGACTAGCGGGAACCTTGAGCAGTTCTTC
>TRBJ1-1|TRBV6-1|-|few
CASSEKPNSRSGTSEAFF
TGTGCCAGCAGTGAAAAGCCTAATTCCCGGTCCGGGACATCTGAAGCTTTCTTT
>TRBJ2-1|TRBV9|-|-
CASSSPSAGQNEQFF
TGTGCCAGCAGCTCCCCATCGGCGGGACAAAATGAGCAGTTCTTC
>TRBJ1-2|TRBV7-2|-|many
CASRSRDRQSSGYTF
TGTGCCAGCAGATCCCGGGACCGTCAGTCTTCCGGCTACACCTTC
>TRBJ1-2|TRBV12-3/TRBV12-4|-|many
CASSFGDGYTF
TGTGCCAGCAGTTTTGGAGACGGCTACACCTTC
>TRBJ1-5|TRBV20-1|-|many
CSARAGHQNQPQHF
TGCAGTGCTAGGGCGGGACACCAAAATCAGCCCCAGCATTTT
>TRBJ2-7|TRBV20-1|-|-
CSALPLYEQYF
TGCAGTGCCCTCCCTCTCTACGAGCAGTACTTC
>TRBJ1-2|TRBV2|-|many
CASSPANQGTF
TGTGCCAGCAGTCCGGCCAACCAGGGCACCTTC